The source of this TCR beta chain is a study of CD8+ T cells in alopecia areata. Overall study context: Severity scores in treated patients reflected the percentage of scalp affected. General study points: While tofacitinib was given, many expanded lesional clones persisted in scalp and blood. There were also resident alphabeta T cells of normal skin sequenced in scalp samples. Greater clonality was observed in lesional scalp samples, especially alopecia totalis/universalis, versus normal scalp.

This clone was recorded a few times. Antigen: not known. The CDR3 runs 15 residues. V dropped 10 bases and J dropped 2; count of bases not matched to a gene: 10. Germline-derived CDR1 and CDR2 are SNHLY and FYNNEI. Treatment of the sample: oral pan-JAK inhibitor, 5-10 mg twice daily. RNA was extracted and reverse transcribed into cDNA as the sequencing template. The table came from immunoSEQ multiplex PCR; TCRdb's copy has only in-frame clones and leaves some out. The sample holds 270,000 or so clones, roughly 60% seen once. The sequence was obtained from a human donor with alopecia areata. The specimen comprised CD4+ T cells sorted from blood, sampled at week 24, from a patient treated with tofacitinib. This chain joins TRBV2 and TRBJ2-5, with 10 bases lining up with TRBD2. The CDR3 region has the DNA TGTGCCAACTCGGGTAGCGGGGGGTTACAAGAGACCCAGTACTTC. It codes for CANSGSGGLQETQYF.